What follows is one TCR beta chain and its context. Its target is not known. Other DNA sequences within the sample encode an identical CDR3. The record originates from a study of OX40 agonist ivuxolimab in advanced cancers. Sampling of blood occurred at baseline, cycle 4 day 1, and cycle 7 day 1. Whole-study results and caveats: Among the lowest levels of clonal expansion were found in partial responders at 0.1-3.0 mg/kg. The mean number of expanded clones was higher in CD8+ T cells than in CD4+.

Sequencing was performed with immunoSEQ multiplex PCR; in TCRdb, only in-frame clones are kept and a portion is missing. Among about 17,000 clones listed, about 73% were seen once. Trimming at V came to 4 bases and at J to 1 base, leaving 3 bases not matched to a gene. This CDR3 is 14 amino acids long. Germline V lookup: CDR1 LGHNA, CDR2 YSLEER. This specimen consisted of CD4+ or CD8+ T cells sorted from blood, obtained in a trial of the OX40 agonist ivuxolimab. The chain combines TRBV4-3 with TRBJ2-7, with 8 nucleotides matching TRBD1. The source is an adult with an advanced solid tumor such as melanoma, head and neck, liver or kidney cancer. The CDR3 protein is CASSPTGVSYEQYF. For the CDR3, the DNA is TGCGCCAGCAGCCCGACAGGGGTTTCCTACGAGCAGTACTTC.